What follows describes a single T cell receptor (beta chain). The junction shows a germline mismatch at one end, possibly a read error. TCRdb's table, derived via immunoSEQ multiplex PCR, lists solely in-frame clones and lacks some. The table lists 30,000 to 45,000 clones, roughly 89% of them singletons. CDR3 length: 11 amino acids. Per the germline V gene, CDR1 is MGHRA and CDR2 is YSYEKL. The data were taken from a study of neoadjuvant nivolumab and ipilimumab in lung cancer. The chain has TRBV4-1 and TRBJ2-7; a weak D match, TRBD1 (5 bases). The clonotype originates from an adult with non-small cell lung cancer. The source material was peripheral blood, sampled before neoadjuvant nivolumab, alone or with ipilimumab. This CDR3 reads CASSQAGSRDF. The CDR3, as DNA: TGCGCCAGCAGCCAGGCAGGGTCCCGAGACTTC.